The clone carrying this TCR beta chain was counted between two and nine times. Its antigen is not known. This specimen comes from a study of T cell repertoires in cytomegalovirus infection. At the level of the study: Indications of both CMV infection and matching HLA type were provided by public TCR beta signatures. Findings and limits, study-wide: What dominated the ex vivo response were HLA-C-restricted CMV-specific TCR beta clonotypes. CMV carriers with the relevant HLA were identified by cumulative public TCR beta family frequency.

The CDR3 runs 19 residues. V shed 3 bases and J 5 bases; nucleotides not matched to a gene: 10. Germline V CDR1 and CDR2: SGHNT, YENEEA. TCRdb reanalysed the reads using MiXCR and keeps one entry per CDR3 protein. The sample yields more than 400,000 distinct CDR3 sequences, approximately 26% seen once. The source material was PBMCs. The TCR originated in a human donor in good health (CMV status not recorded). Some clones in this sample may be carry-over from other donors' samples. V is TRBV11-3 and J is TRBJ2-1; 16 bases are shared with TRBD2. The CDR3 DNA sequence: TGTGCCAGCAGCTTGGGACTAGCGGGAGGGCTTCTACACCACAATGAGCAGTTCTTC. This encodes CASSLGLAGGLLHHNEQFF.